The next 21 T cell receptor beta chains were all read from a single sample in a study of a mutant IDH1 vaccine in newly diagnosed glioma. Generated by immunoSEQ multiplex PCR, the TCRdb table keeps only in-frame clones and is missing some. The sample lists some 51,000 clones, approximately 80% seen once, with less than 2% in the top ten. The time point is: baseline, week 1 (first vaccination visit). Indicated treatment: pre-vaccination baseline after standard-of-care therapy. The material sequenced was PBMCs, taken from a glioma patient treated with radiotherapy, temozolomide or both. Every receptor here comes from a woman between 40 and 55 years old with glioma.

This clone was seen a few times. The chain uses TRBV29-1 and TRBJ2-7; 8 positions agree with TRBD1. The CDR3 has 11 amino acids. V was pared by 7 bases and J by 5 bases, with 4 bases of the junction left unmatched. CDR1 is SQVTM and CDR2 is ANQGSEA in the germline V gene. The CDR3 spells CSAKDRDEQYF. For the CDR3, the DNA is TGCAGCGCTAAGGACAGGGACGAGCAGTACTTC.

This chain uses TRBV2 with TRBJ1-2, with no clear D. V lost 7 bases and J lost 5, with 8 bases in between. From germline, CDR1 is SNHLY and CDR2 FYNNEI. This CDR3 comprises 11 residues. The CDR3 DNA is TGTGCCAGCACCTCGGTTTATGGCTACACCTTC. It encodes CASTSVYGYTF.

A few counts support this clone. V usage is TRBV4-2 and J usage is TRBJ1-1, with unresolved D. Germline CDR1 reads LGHNA; CDR2 reads YNFKEQ. V lost 2 bases and J lost 5, with 9 bases in between. This CDR3 has 13 amino acids. The CDR3 protein is CASSQSIGTEAFF. The CDR3 DNA reads as TGTGCCAGCAGCCAATCTATAGGGACTGAAGCTTTCTTT.

This chain links TRBV7-2 with TRBJ2-2, with TRBD2 matching 10 bases. The V segment lost 5 bases and the J segment 1 base; nucleotides outside the gene matches: 7. Germline CDR1 is SGHTA and CDR2 is FQGNSA. The CDR3 is made up of 17 amino acids. The CDR3 coding sequence is TGTGCCAGCAGCCGACCTCTAGCGGGGGAGAACACCGGGGAGCTGTTTTTT. Amino acids: CASSRPLAGENTGELFF.

This clone was detected once. The V gene is TRBV5-1, the J gene TRBJ2-7, with TRBD1 as a possible D gene (6 bases). Germline V lookup: CDR1 SGHRS, CDR2 YFSETQ. Trimming took 4 bases from V and 3 from J, leaving 11 bases between them. The CDR3 consists of 13 residues. The CDR3, as DNA: TGCGCCAGCAGCCGGGACACAGTCTACGAGCAGTACTTC. Its protein product is CASSRDTVYEQYF. The full variable domain, with the rest looked up from reference TRBV5-1 and TRBJ2-7, is KAGVTQTPRYLIKTRGQQVTLSCSPISGHRSVSWYQQTPGQGLQFLFEYFSETQRNKGNFPGRFSGRQFSNSRSEMNVSTLELGDSALYLCASSRDTVYEQYFGPGTRLTVT.

The genes are TRBV4-1 and TRBJ1-6, with D possibly being TRBD1 (5 bases). There are 16 residues in the CDR3. Germline loops: CDR1 MGHRA, CDR2 YSYEKL. Deletions cut 1 base from V and 3 bases from J, with 10 bases between. Written as DNA, the CDR3 is TGCGCCAGCAGCCAAGTACGGGGCCGCTATAATTCACCCCTCCACTTT. Translating gives CASSQVRGRYNSPLHF.

The chain is built from TRBV5-4 and TRBJ1-2; 11 nucleotides align to TRBD1. The CDR3 is 15 residues long. V gave up 6 bases and J gave up 6 bases; unmatched junction bases: 10. Germline V lookup: CDR1 SGHNT, CDR2 YYREEE (reference sequence). The chain's CDR3 is CASKDRRDRGDGYTF. In DNA form, the CDR3 reads TGTGCCAGCAAGGACCGGAGGGACAGGGGGGATGGCTACACCTTC.

V gene TRBV9 combines with J gene TRBJ1-1; a weak D match, TRBD1 (5 bases). The V gene's germline CDR1 is SGDLS and CDR2 YYNGEE. The CDR3 totals 13 residues. Trimming took off 5 bases at V and 6 bases at J, with 14 bases between the two ends. In DNA form, the CDR3 reads TGTGCCAGCAGTCCAACCGGGGACGCTGAAGCTTTCTTT. Translated, it gives CASSPTGDAEAFF.

V and J are TRBV6-5 and TRBJ2-5; no definite D call. Germline V CDR1 and CDR2: MNHEY, SVGAGI. The CDR3 has 12 residues. V lost 4 bases, J lost 7 bases, and 10 bases lay in between. The CDR3 sequence: CASSSSGATQYF. The CDR3 DNA follows: TGTGCCAGCAGTTCCTCGGGCGCGACCCAGTACTTC.

The J gene is TRBJ1-4, the V gene TRBV29-1; a possible D gene is TRBD1 (5 bases). This CDR3 is 15 amino acids long. CDR1 and CDR2 from the germline V gene are SQVTM and ANQGSEA. The V and J ends lost 7 bases and 8 bases respectively, with 23 bases between them. The CDR3 DNA reads as TGCAGCGCTACGGGGCGATTGGCCAGGGAGGAAAAACTGTTTTTT. Protein: CSATGRLAREEKLFF.

This rearrangement joins TRBV18 to TRBJ1-1; D might be TRBD1 (6 bases). CDR3 length: 13 amino acids. Trimming cost V 9 bases and J 3 bases, with 14 bases left between them. The germline CDR1 and CDR2 sequences are KGHSH and LQKENI. The CDR3 protein is CASSQGMDTEAFF. The CDR3 DNA reads as TGTGCCAGTTCCCAGGGGATGGACACTGAAGCTTTCTTT. Using reference TRBV18 and TRBJ1-1 for the parts outside the CDR3, the full variable domain is NAGVMQNPRHLVRRRGQEARLRCSPMKGHSHVYWYRQLPEEGLKFMVYLQKENIIDESGMPKERFSAEFPKEGPSILRIQQVVRGDSAAYFCASSQGMDTEAFFGQGTRLTVV.

The chain links TRBV30 to TRBJ2-1; TRBD2 matches 9 bases. The CDR3 is 16 amino acids. Germline values: CDR1 GTSNPN, CDR2 SVGIG (reference sequence). Trimming took 3 bases from V and 3 from J; bases not matched to a gene: 9. The DNA of the CDR3 is TGTGCCTGGAGAAAATGGGGGACTAGCAGCTACAATGAGCAGTTCTTC. Amino acid sequence: CAWRKWGTSSYNEQFF.

V and J are TRBV28 and TRBJ1-4; D is unclear. The CDR3 extends over 12 amino acids. With 4 bases removed from V and 14 bases from J, the gap between germline ends came to 14 bases. Germline V gives CDR1 MDHEN, CDR2 SYDVKM. CDR3 sequence reads: CASSSQRQLLFF. The CDR3 DNA reads as TGTGCCAGCAGTTCTCAGCGGCAGCTGCTGTTTTTT.

J is TRBJ1-1 and V is TRBV6-5; D is uncertain. Trimming removed 6 bases at V and 3 bases at J, with 14 bases between. Germline CDR1 reads MNHEY; CDR2 reads SVGAGI. The CDR3 is 14 amino acids. CDR3 amino acids: CASRTWEWHTEAFF. The CDR3 bases are TGTGCCAGCAGAACCTGGGAGTGGCACACTGAAGCTTTCTTT.

The chain combines TRBV18 with TRBJ2-7; tentative D call: TRBD1 (6 bases). Germline lookup yields CDR1 KGHSH and CDR2 LQKENI. The V gene lost 1 base and the J gene lost 3 bases, with 10 bases spanning the gap. The CDR3 totals 14 residues. The CDR3 DNA reads as TGTGCCAGCTCACCACAGGGGGTTGGCTACGAGCAGTACTTC. Translating gives CASSPQGVGYEQYF.

CDR3 in amino acids: CSATPKAEQYF. The CDR3 DNA is TGCAGTGCTACTCCCAAGGCGGAGCAGTACTTC. The rearrangement links TRBV20-1 to TRBJ2-7; no definite D call. This CDR3 is 11 amino acids long. V was clipped by 4 bases and J by 7 bases, with 11 bases between them. The germline V gene encodes CDR1 DFQATT and CDR2 SNEGSKA (reference sequence).

Only a few counts were recorded for this clone. The J gene is TRBJ1-6, the V gene TRBV10-3; D might be TRBD1 (5 bases). This CDR3 region has 14 residues. Looked up from germline, CDR1 is ENHRY and CDR2 is SYGVKD. V dropped 8 bases and J dropped 10 bases, with 18 bases sitting between them. For the CDR3, the DNA is TGTGCCATCGGGGGGACGGACGAAGGATCACCCCTCCACTTT. It yields the protein CAIGGTDEGSPLHF.

V gene TRBV18 combines with J gene TRBJ2-5; 9 positions match TRBD1. The CDR3 length is 14 residues. After removal of 3 bases from V and 5 bases from J, the junction contained 4 bases not matched to a gene. Germline V gene lookup returns CDR1 KGHSH and CDR2 LQKENI. The DNA for the CDR3 is TGTGCCAGCTCACCTGGGACAGGGTTTGAGACCCAGTACTTC. It is translated as CASSPGTGFETQYF.

This chain connects TRBV19 to TRBJ2-2; D might be TRBD1 or TRBD2, each matching 5 bases. V shed 3 bases and J shed 0 bases, with 14 bases lying between them. The CDR3 is 17 residues long. Germline V gene lookup returns CDR1 LNHDA and CDR2 SQIVND (reference sequence). CDR3 residues: CASSIQALGANTGELFF. DNA for the CDR3: TGTGCCAGTAGTATTCAGGCCTTGGGGGCGAACACCGGGGAGCTGTTTTTT.

CDR3 amino acids: CASSSQGNTGELFF. The CDR3 nucleotides are TGCGCCAGCAGCTCCCAGGGTAACACCGGGGAGCTGTTTTTT. The chain combines TRBV5-1 with TRBJ2-2, with D perhaps TRBD1 (5 bases). The CDR3 spans 14 residues. The V end was cut by 3 bases, the J end by 2 bases, with 8 bases between. Germline loops: CDR1 SGHRS, CDR2 YFSETQ. The entire variable domain, with the rest obtained from reference TRBV5-1 and TRBJ2-2, is as follows: KAGVTQTPRYLIKTRGQQVTLSCSPISGHRSVSWYQQTPGQGLQFLFEYFSETQRNKGNFPGRFSGRQFSNSRSEMNVSTLELGDSALYLCASSSQGNTGELFFGEGSRLTVL.

Concerning this clone: At one boundary the junction diverges from the germline segment, which might be a read error. The chain couples TRBV14 to TRBJ1-1; D unresolved. The germline V gene has CDR1 SGHDN and CDR2 FVKESK. The CDR3 is 14 amino acids. This CDR3 reads CASSQGLVGTEAFF. In DNA form, the CDR3 reads TGTGCCAGCAGTCAAGGGCTAGTGGGCACTGAAGCTTTCTTT. Together with reference TRBV14 and TRBJ1-1, the CDR3 gives the full variable domain: EAGVTQFPSHSVIEKGQTVTLRCDPISGHDNLYWYRRVMGKEIKFLLHFVKESKQDESGMPNNRFLAERTGGTYSTLKVQPAELEDSGVYFCASSQGLVGTEAFFGQGTRLTVV.